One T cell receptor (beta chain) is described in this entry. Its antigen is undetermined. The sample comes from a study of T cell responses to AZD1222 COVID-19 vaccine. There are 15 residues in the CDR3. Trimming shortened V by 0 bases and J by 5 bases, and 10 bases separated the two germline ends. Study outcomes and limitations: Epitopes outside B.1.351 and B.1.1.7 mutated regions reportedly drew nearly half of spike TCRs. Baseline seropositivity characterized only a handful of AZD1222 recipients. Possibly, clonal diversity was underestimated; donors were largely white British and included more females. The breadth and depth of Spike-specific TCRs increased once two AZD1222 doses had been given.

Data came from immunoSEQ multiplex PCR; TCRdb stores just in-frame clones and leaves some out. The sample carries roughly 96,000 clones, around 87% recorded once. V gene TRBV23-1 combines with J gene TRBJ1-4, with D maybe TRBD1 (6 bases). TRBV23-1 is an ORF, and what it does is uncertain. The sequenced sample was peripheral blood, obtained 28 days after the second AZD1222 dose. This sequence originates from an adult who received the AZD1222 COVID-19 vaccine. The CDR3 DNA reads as TGCGCCAGCAGTCAATCGGGGGGCGCAAATGAAAAACTGTTTTTT. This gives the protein CASSQSGGANEKLFF.